The TCR beta chain described here comes from a study of T cell repertoires in cytomegalovirus infection. The overall study: Newly reported HLA-C-restricted and thoroughly characterized HLA-B-restricted CMV epitopes were employed. Matching HLA type, along with CMV infection, was indicated by public TCR beta signatures. General study points: Of the TCR beta families, the public ones yielded a cumulative frequency that identified carriers of CMV plus the relevant HLA. Predominance within the ex vivo response was attributable to HLA-C-restricted CMV-specific TCR beta clonotypes.

Each CDR3 protein gets one entry after TCRdb re-called the reads with MiXCR. Altogether 830,000 or so distinct CDR3 sequences are present, less than 35% being singletons, with the ten largest covering around 12%. Turning to this clonotype: The antigen remains undetermined.

Germline values: CDR1 MGHRA, CDR2 YSYEKL. This CDR3 is 15 amino acids long. V dropped 3 bases and J dropped 4 bases, with 12 bases sitting between them. This TCR was sampled from a human donor in good health (CMV status not recorded). Some clones in this sample may be carry-over from other donors' samples. V gene TRBV4-1 combines with J gene TRBJ1-4; D is undetermined. This sample comprised cultured CD8+ T cells from PBMCs, obtained from culture after CMV antigen stimulation. CDR3 region: CASSQEKGRNEKLFF. DNA of the CDR3: TGCGCCAGCAGCCAGGAGAAGGGTCGTAATGAAAAACTGTTTTTT.